Following are 10 T cell receptor beta chains from one sample sequenced in a study of T cells in Graves' hyperthyroidism and ophthalmopathy. There were TCR beta CDR3 regions amplified from RNA transcripts. The HTBI primer set drove a first-round RT-PCR of the TCR CDR3. TCRdb used MiXCR to reprocess the multiplex PCR reads, holding one entry per CDR3 protein. The sample includes 500,000 to 650,000 distinct CDR3 sequences, about 46% of them seen just once. The specimen sequenced was peripheral blood or thyroid tissue (not recorded which). The receptors stem from an adult woman with Graves' disease, either hyperthyroidism or ophthalmopathy (not recorded which).

The chain carries TRBV11-2 and TRBJ1-2; D remains ambiguous. The germline V gene encodes CDR1 SGHAT and CDR2 FQNNGV. CDR3 length equals 15 residues. V was trimmed by 5 bases and J by 5 bases, leaving 18 bases between them. The CDR3 loop is CASSRGAGEGYGYTF. CDR3 coding DNA: TGTGCCAGCAGCCGGGGAGCGGGCGAGGGATATGGCTACACCTTC. The whole variable domain, remainder taken from reference TRBV11-2 and TRBJ1-2, is EAGVAQSPRYKIIEKRQSVAFWCNPISGHATLYWYQQILGQGPKLLIQFQNNGVVDDSQLPKDRFSAERLKGVDSTLKIQPAKLEDSAVYLCASSRGAGEGYGYTFGSGTRLTVV.

The table lists this clonotype with a count of one. One junction end does not reproduce the germline sequence, and a read error may be involved. The V call is TRBV12-3 or TRBV12-4, the J call TRBJ1-5; TRBD1 is a possible D gene (6 bases). The CDR3 runs to 16 residues. Here the CDR3 reads CGSRPAGGARNQPEHF. As DNA, the CDR3 is TGTGGCAGCAGACCAGCGGGGGGGGCTCGGAATCAGCCCGAGCATTTT.

The chain carries TRBV5-4 and TRBJ2-2; D might be TRBD2 (5 bases). The CDR3 has 14 residues. V dropped 6 bases and J dropped 5 bases, with 14 bases sitting between them. Germline CDR1 and CDR2: SGHNT and YYREEE (reference sequence). The CDR3 DNA is TGTGCCAGCAAATTTGGGGAGTTAACCGGGGAGCTGTTTTTT. Its translation: CASKFGELTGELFF. Supplemented by reference TRBV5-4 and TRBJ2-2, the full variable domain reads ETGVTQSPTHLIKTRGQQVTLRCSSQSGHNTVSWYQQALGQGPQFIFQYYREEENGRGNFPPRFSGLQFPNYSSELNVNALELDDSALYLCASKFGELTGELFFGEGSRLTVL.

This clonotype was counted at least ten times. The V gene is TRBV6-6, the J gene TRBJ2-7; 13 bases map to TRBD2. V was pared by 7 bases and J by 3 bases, with 6 bases of the junction left unmatched. Germline assignment: CDR1 MNHNY and CDR2 SVGAGI (reference sequence). The CDR3 covers 15 residues. The CDR3 sequence is CASTGTSGADYEQYF. Here the CDR3 DNA reads TGTGCCAGCACCGGGACTAGCGGGGCCGACTACGAGCAGTACTTC.

This clonotype was detected only a few times. J is TRBJ1-2 and V is TRBV7-2; D gene ambiguous. V was trimmed by 5 bases and J by 4 bases, leaving 11 bases between them. CDR3 length: 13 residues. From germline, CDR1 is SGHTA and CDR2 FQGNSA. CDR3 protein: CASSQDGLYGYTF. DNA for the CDR3: TGTGCCAGCAGCCAGGACGGACTCTATGGCTACACCTTC.

The gene calls are TRBV15 and TRBJ2-5; 7 nucleotides line up with TRBD2. CDR1 and CDR2 (germline): LNHNV, YYDKDF (reference sequence). This CDR3 spans 16 amino acids. The V segment lost 2 bases and the J segment 3 bases; nucleotides outside the gene matches: 9. CDR3 region: CATSRPGLRAEETQYF. The CDR3 bases are TGTGCCACCAGCAGACCGGGACTACGAGCAGAAGAGACCCAGTACTTC.

This clonotype was observed at least ten times. The rearrangement uses TRBV5-1 and TRBJ2-7; no clear D. The CDR3 sequence is 12 residues long. From germline, CDR1 is SGHRS and CDR2 YFSETQ. V was trimmed by 2 bases and J by 6 bases, leaving 9 bases between them. For the CDR3, the DNA is TGCGCCAGCAGCTTCCTTTTCGGCGAGCAGTACTTC. This translates into CASSFLFGEQYF.

This clonotype was detected a few times. Germline and junction disagree at one end, which may indicate a read error. The CDR3, as DNA: TGCGCCAGCAGCCAAGATACCTCCGGGGGCCTTGGCTACACCTTC. Its protein is CASSQDTSGGLGYTF. This chain uses TRBV7-8 with TRBJ1-2, with D perhaps TRBD1 (6 bases). CDR3 length: 15 amino acids. Germline V gives CDR1 SGHVS, CDR2 FQNEAQ.

This clonotype was counted only a few times. V gene TRBV11-2 combines with J gene TRBJ1-1; D uncertain. Per germline, CDR1 SGHAT and CDR2 FQNNGV. CDR3 length: 11 residues. The ends were cut back, 7 bases at V and 3 bases at J, with 6 bases in the middle. CDR3 loop: CASTRHTEAFF. The CDR3, as DNA: TGTGCCAGCACCAGACACACTGAAGCTTTCTTT.

This clonotype has at least ten counts. The chain links TRBV6-5 to TRBJ2-7; 7 bases map to TRBD1. The germline gives CDR1 MNHEY, CDR2 SVGAGI. Trimming cost V 7 bases and J 0 bases; bases outside gene matches: 3. The CDR3 totals 13 residues. CDR3 sequence (DNA): TGTGCCAGCACCACAGGGGACTCCTACGAGCAGTACTTC. Protein: CASTTGDSYEQYF.